These T cell receptor beta chains were read from a single sample in a study of identical twins. Via MiXCR, TCRdb re-called the 5' RACE reads, giving one row per CDR3 protein. The table records around 960,000 distinct CDR3 sequences, approximately 13% of them present only once. These data were also reused for a study on yellow fever vaccine responses in identical twins.

Material: PBMCs. The receptors derive from a woman aged 18-29 years in good health. Both conserved end residues are part of each CDR3. The order of the fields is clone size, V gene, J gene, D gene, CDR3 protein, CDR3 DNA. D genes are given only for firm matches. Where a row states a size, it is once, few, many or the class of an expanded clone; other rows omit it.

NA	TRBV28	TRBJ1-1	NA	CASSFLQPARTEAFF	TGTGCCAGCAGTTTCCTTCAGCCGGCGCGAACTGAAGCTTTCTTT
many	TRBV12-3/TRBV12-4	TRBJ1-2	NA	CASSFSGAEGYGYTF	TGTGCCAGCAGTTTTTCAGGGGCTGAGGGCTATGGCTACACCTTC
few	TRBV18	TRBJ2-1	TRBD2	CASSPRGTRFVTGEQFF	TGTGCCAGCTCACCACGAGGGACTAGGTTTGTCACGGGTGAGCAGTTCTTC
NA	TRBV24-1	TRBJ2-1	TRBD1	CATSDLRTGAEQFF	TGTGCCACCAGTGATTTAAGGACAGGGGCTGAGCAGTTCTTC
few	TRBV3-1	TRBJ2-6	NA	CASSQPRFRAPGANVLTF	TGTGCCAGCAGCCAACCCAGATTCAGGGCCCCTGGGGCCAACGTCCTGACTTTC
NA	TRBV4-1	TRBJ2-6	TRBD2	CASSQRGEGTGANVLTF	TGCGCCAGCAGCCAACGCGGGGAGGGGACTGGGGCCAACGTCCTGACTTTC
NA	TRBV20-1	TRBJ2-1	TRBD2	CSAPPSGLAGGNEQFF	TGCAGTGCCCCACCGTCGGGACTAGCGGGGGGCAATGAGCAGTTCTTC
many	TRBV6-1	TRBJ1-2	TRBD1	CASSRTGGEYGYTF	TGTGCCAGCAGTAGGACAGGGGGAGAGTATGGCTACACCTTC
NA	TRBV20-1	TRBJ2-7	TRBD1	CFARDQQGPNYEQYF	TGCTTTGCTAGAGATCAACAGGGGCCAAACTACGAGCAGTACTTC
many	TRBV18	TRBJ2-3	NA	CASSAASTDTQYF	TGTGCCAGCTCAGCGGCCTCCACAGATACGCAGTATTTT
few	TRBV28	TRBJ2-4	TRBD1	CASSDSDRVDIQYF	TGTGCCAGCAGTGACTCGGACAGGGTCGACATTCAGTACTTC
NA	TRBV10-1	TRBJ2-5	TRBD2	CASSPGLAGSLETQYF	TGCGCCAGCAGTCCCGGACTAGCGGGGAGTTTGGAGACCCAGTACTTC
few	TRBV5-1	TRBJ1-1	TRBD1	CASLTIQGQKWTEAFF	TGCGCCAGCCTGACTATTCAGGGACAGAAATGGACTGAAGCTTTCTTT
NA	TRBV2	TRBJ1-2	NA	CASSESLGPYGYTF	TGTGCCAGCAGTGAAAGTTTAGGGCCCTATGGCTACACCTTC
NA	TRBV7-9	TRBJ1-1	NA	CASSPRPANTEAFF	TGTGCCAGCAGCCCCAGACCCGCGAACACTGAAGCTTTCTTT
NA	TRBV27	TRBJ2-1	NA	CASSQGLGYQVNEQFF	TGTGCCAGCAGTCAGGGCCTAGGTTATCAAGTCAATGAGCAGTTCTTC
NA	TRBV7-8	TRBJ1-1	NA	CASSPRPGNSEAFF	TGTGCCAGCAGCCCTAGACCGGGCAACTCTGAAGCTTTCTTT
many	TRBV5-1	TRBJ2-5	TRBD2	CASSLPGLAGDETQYF	TGCGCCAGCAGCCTCCCGGGACTAGCGGGAGATGAGACCCAGTACTTC
NA	TRBV15	TRBJ2-1	NA	CATSFGGYNEQFF	TGTGCCACCAGCTTTGGTGGGTACAATGAGCAGTTCTTC
NA	TRBV11-2	TRBJ1-4	NA	CASSTRQKRATNEKLFF	TGTGCCAGCAGCACCCGACAGAAAAGAGCAACTAATGAAAAACTGTTTTTT
many	TRBV28	TRBJ1-3	NA	CASSLGSRNTIYF	TGTGCCAGCAGTTTGGGTTCAAGAAACACCATATATTTT
many	TRBV5-1	TRBJ1-1	NA	CASSYQGVNTEAFF	TGTGCCAGCAGTTACCAAGGAGTGAACACTGAAGCTTTCTTT
few	TRBV11-1	TRBJ2-1	TRBD2	CASSLVRGGLAGSHLEQFF	TGTGCCAGCAGCTTAGTCAGGGGGGGACTAGCGGGGTCTCACCTTGAGCAGTTCTTC
NA	TRBV10-2	TRBJ2-3	NA	CASSQGGSRDTQYF	TGCGCCAGCAGCCAGGGGGGGTCGCGGGATACGCAGTATTTT
few	TRBV9	TRBJ2-5	TRBD2	CASSVATRAGGSETQYF	TGTGCCAGCAGCGTAGCTACACGAGCGGGAGGGTCGGAGACCCAGTACTTC
few	TRBV10-3	TRBJ2-5	TRBD2	CAIREDETQYF	TGTGCCATCCGGGAGGACGAGACCCAGTACTTC
NA	TRBV5-1	TRBJ1-1	NA	CASSGGRNLAEAFF	TGCGCCAGCAGCGGGGGACGAAATCTCGCTGAAGCTTTCTTT
few	TRBV20-1	TRBJ2-5	NA	CSARAGWGETQYF	TGCAGTGCTAGGGCGGGGTGGGGGGAGACCCAGTACTTC
few	TRBV12-3/TRBV12-4	TRBJ2-7	NA	CASSFISPYEQYF	TGTGCCAGCAGTTTCATCAGTCCCTACGAGCAGTACTTC
NA	TRBV11-3	TRBJ2-3	TRBD2	CASSPSGGHTDTQYF	TGTGCCAGCAGCCCTAGCGGGGGGCACACAGATACGCAGTATTTT
many	TRBV29-1	TRBJ1-5	TRBD1	CSVTKGQGLDQPQHF	TGCAGCGTGACAAAGGGACAGGGGCTCGATCAGCCCCAGCATTTT
few	TRBV9	TRBJ2-5	NA	CASSGPGGQETQYF	TGTGCCAGCAGCGGTCCTGGGGGGCAAGAGACCCAGTACTTC
NA	TRBV6-5	TRBJ2-7	NA	CASRLRSRVSYEQYF	TGTGCCAGCAGATTAAGGTCCAGGGTGTCCTACGAGCAGTACTTC
NA	TRBV11-1	TRBJ2-3	NA	CASSDTLTDTQYF	TGTGCCAGCAGCGACACTCTCACAGATACGCAGTATTTT
NA	TRBV6-1	TRBJ1-2	TRBD1	CASSQRDRGGSHGYTF	TGTGCCAGCAGTCAACGAGACAGGGGTGGCTCTCATGGCTACACCTTC
NA	TRBV5-1	TRBJ2-1	TRBD2	CASTNSGRTYNEQFF	TGCGCCAGCACCAATAGCGGGAGAACCTACAATGAGCAGTTCTTC
NA	TRBV29-1	TRBJ2-1	TRBD2	CSVEPRIAGEFEQFF	TGCAGCGTTGAACCGAGAATAGCGGGAGAGTTTGAGCAGTTCTTC
few	TRBV20-1	TRBJ2-4	TRBD2	CSARTHSGSDIQYF	TGCAGTGCTCGAACACATAGCGGGAGCGACATTCAGTACTTC
few	TRBV9	TRBJ2-3	TRBD2	CASSTSGGPVGTQYF	TGTGCCAGCAGCACTAGCGGGGGGCCGGTCGGTACGCAGTATTTT
few	TRBV2	TRBJ2-5	NA	CASSERAVQETQYF	TGTGCCAGCAGTGAAAGGGCTGTACAAGAGACCCAGTACTTC
NA	TRBV7-8	TRBJ2-1	NA	CASSVSRLGMGNEQFF	TGTGCCAGCAGCGTGTCTCGACTAGGAATGGGGAATGAGCAGTTCTTC
NA	TRBV28	TRBJ2-2	TRBD2	CASRRTSGVPGELFF	TGTGCCAGCAGAAGGACTAGCGGGGTCCCCGGGGAGCTGTTTTTT
many	TRBV14	TRBJ1-2	TRBD1	CASSPGQASNYGYTF	TGTGCCAGCAGCCCGGGACAGGCTTCTAACTATGGCTACACCTTC
few	TRBV20-1	TRBJ2-6	NA	CSARGPAGANVLTF	TGCAGTGCTAGAGGACCAGCTGGGGCCAACGTCCTGACTTTC
few	TRBV20-1	TRBJ1-2	NA	CSARIRNYGYTF	TGCAGTGCTAGGATCAGAAACTATGGCTACACCTTC
NA	TRBV5-6	TRBJ2-2	NA	CASSLVGLGQPGELFF	TGTGCCAGCAGCTTGGTTGGCCTGGGGCAACCCGGGGAGCTGTTTTTT
few	TRBV13	TRBJ2-1	TRBD2	CASSLEGIGSGRLNEQFF	TGTGCCAGCAGCTTAGAAGGCATTGGGAGCGGGAGATTAAATGAGCAGTTCTTC
many	TRBV20-1	TRBJ1-5	NA	CSASVRGVGNQPQHF	TGCAGTGCTAGTGTCAGGGGTGTGGGCAATCAGCCCCAGCATTTT
NA	TRBV11-2	TRBJ2-1	TRBD2	CASSLVVAGVRHEQFF	TGTGCCAGCAGCTTAGTCGTAGCGGGAGTTCGGCATGAGCAGTTCTTC
many	TRBV20-1	TRBJ2-1	TRBD2	CSARASGRMGGEQFF	TGCAGTGCTAGGGCTAGCGGGAGGATGGGGGGGGAGCAGTTCTTC
few	TRBV28	TRBJ2-7	TRBD1	CASRKLTGGPYEQYF	TGTGCCAGCAGGAAACTCACAGGGGGACCCTACGAGCAGTACTTC
many	TRBV15	TRBJ2-3	TRBD2	CATVGTSGVPDTQYF	TGTGCCACCGTCGGGACTAGCGGGGTTCCAGATACGCAGTATTTT
NA	TRBV19	TRBJ2-1	NA	CASSMIYNEQFF	TGTGCCAGTAGTATGATTTACAATGAGCAGTTCTTC
NA	TRBV6-1	TRBJ2-1	TRBD1	CASTLAAPGTGMGNEQFF	TGTGCCAGCACCCTAGCCGCGCCCGGGACAGGGATGGGCAATGAGCAGTTCTTC
many	TRBV12-3/TRBV12-4	TRBJ1-1	TRBD1	CASRRQGTEAFF	TGTGCATCCCGAAGACAGGGGACTGAAGCTTTCTTT
few	TRBV6-5	TRBJ2-2	NA	CASSDSLESGELFF	TGTGCCAGCAGTGACTCACTAGAATCTGGGGAGCTGTTTTTT
NA	TRBV6-5	TRBJ2-1	NA	CASSYSRLYSLVNEQFF	TGTGCCAGCAGTTACTCGAGACTCTATAGCCTGGTCAATGAGCAGTTCTTC